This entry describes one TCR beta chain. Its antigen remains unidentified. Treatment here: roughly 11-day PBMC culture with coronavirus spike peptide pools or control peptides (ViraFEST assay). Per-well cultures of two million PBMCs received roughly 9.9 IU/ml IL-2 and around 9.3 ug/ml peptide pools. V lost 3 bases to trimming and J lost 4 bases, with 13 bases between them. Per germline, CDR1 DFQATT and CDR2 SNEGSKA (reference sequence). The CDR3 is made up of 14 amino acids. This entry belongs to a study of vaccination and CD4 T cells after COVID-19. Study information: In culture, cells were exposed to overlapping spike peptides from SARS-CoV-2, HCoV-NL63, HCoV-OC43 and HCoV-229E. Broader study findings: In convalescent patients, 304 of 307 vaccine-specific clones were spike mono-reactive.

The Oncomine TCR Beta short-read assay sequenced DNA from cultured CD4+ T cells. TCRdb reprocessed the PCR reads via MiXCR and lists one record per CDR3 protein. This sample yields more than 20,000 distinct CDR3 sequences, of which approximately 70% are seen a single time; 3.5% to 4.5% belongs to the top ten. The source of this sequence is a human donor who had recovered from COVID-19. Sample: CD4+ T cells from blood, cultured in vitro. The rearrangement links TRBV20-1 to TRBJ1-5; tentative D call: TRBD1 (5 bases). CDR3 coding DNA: TGCAGTGCTAGGGGGTTGGGGGTAAATCAGCCCCAGCATTTT. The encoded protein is CSARGLGVNQPQHF.